This T cell receptor beta chain was retrieved from a study of T-cell memory formation after mild COVID-19. The study, taken as a whole, reports: Clones that got smaller from day 15 to 85 had even CD4/CD8, while clones growing later tipped toward CD4+.

TCR alpha and TCR beta cDNA libraries with sample barcodes and UMIs came from 5'RACE using constant-segment primers. TCRdb processed the 5' RACE reads anew with MiXCR; each CDR3 protein has one entry. Of some 600,000 distinct CDR3 sequences listed, roughly 17% are singletons. The CDR3 totals 16 residues. Trimming at V came to 1 base and at J to 2 bases, leaving 4 bases not matched to a gene. Germline CDR1 reads KGHSH; CDR2 reads LQKENI. Regarding this clonotype: The antigen is unknown.

Sequencing was carried out using PBMCs or a T cell subset sorted from them (not recorded which). The clonotype originates from an adult woman who had mild COVID-19 (a few samples of this study predate the infection). Cell type and time point are not known. The chain couples TRBV18 to TRBJ2-3; 9 bases fit TRBD2. The CDR3 DNA follows: TGTGCCAGCTCACCACGGCTAGCGGGATTCACAGATACGCAGTATTTT. The encoded protein is CASSPRLAGFTDTQYF.